This TCR beta chain was profiled in a study of cytomegalovirus exposure and HLA in healthy donors. Study-level findings and limits: Excluded: some indistinguishable V segments such as TRBV6-2 and TRBV6-3. Fewer N-insertions (relative to the 666-donor mean) were reportedly seen in an Asian-associated ancestry cluster in a later analysis.

Comments on this clone: The target antigen is unknown.

PCR amplification relied on 60 Vbeta primers (plus 13 Jbeta primers). Sequencing used immunoSEQ multiplex PCR; TCRdb keeps in-frame clones, though not all of them. Found here are about 130,000 clones, roughly 85% of them singletons; the top ten hold 6% to 8%. The V and J ends lost 4 bases and 0 bases, in that order; junction bases with no gene match: 6. The CDR3 spans 16 residues. Germline assignment: CDR1 ENHRY and CDR2 SYGVKD. The receptor's source is a woman aged 25 to 39 in good health and CMV-seropositive. The chain couples TRBV10-3 to TRBJ1-5; TRBD1 matches 7 bases. Sequencing was performed on PBMCs. The CDR3 spells CAISAAWTGSNQPQHF. The CDR3 DNA reads TGTGCCATCAGTGCCGCCTGGACAGGTAGCAATCAGCCCCAGCATTTT.